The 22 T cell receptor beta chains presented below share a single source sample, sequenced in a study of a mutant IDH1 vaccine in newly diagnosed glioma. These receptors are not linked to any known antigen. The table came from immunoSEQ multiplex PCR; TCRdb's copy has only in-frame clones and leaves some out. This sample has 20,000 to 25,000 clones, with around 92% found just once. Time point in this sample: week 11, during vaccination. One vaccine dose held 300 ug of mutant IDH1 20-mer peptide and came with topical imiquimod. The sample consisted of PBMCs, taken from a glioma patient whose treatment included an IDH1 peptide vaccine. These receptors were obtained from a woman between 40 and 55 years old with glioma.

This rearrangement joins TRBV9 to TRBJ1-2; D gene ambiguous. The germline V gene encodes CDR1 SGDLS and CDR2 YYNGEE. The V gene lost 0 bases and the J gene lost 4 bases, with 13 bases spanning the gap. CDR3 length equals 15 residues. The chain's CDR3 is CASSVEVGPLYGYTF. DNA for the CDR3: TGTGCCAGCAGCGTAGAGGTAGGGCCACTCTATGGCTACACCTTC.

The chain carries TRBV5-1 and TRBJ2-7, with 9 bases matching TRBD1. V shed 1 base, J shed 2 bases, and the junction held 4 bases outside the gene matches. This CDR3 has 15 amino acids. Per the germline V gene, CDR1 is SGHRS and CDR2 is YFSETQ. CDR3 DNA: TGCGCCAGCAGCTTGACAGGGGGCGCAGCCTACGAGCAGTACTTC. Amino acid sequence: CASSLTGGAAYEQYF.

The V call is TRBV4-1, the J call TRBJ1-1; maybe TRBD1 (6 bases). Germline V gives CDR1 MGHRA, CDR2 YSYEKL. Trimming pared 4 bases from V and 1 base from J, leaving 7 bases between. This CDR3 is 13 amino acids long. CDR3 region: CASSLTGNTEAFF. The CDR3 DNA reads TGCGCCAGCAGCCTGACAGGGAACACTGAAGCTTTCTTT.

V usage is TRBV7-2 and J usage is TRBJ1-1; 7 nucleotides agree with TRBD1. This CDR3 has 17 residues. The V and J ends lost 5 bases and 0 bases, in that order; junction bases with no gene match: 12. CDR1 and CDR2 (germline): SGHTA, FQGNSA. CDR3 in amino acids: CASSHGTAHGMNTEAFF. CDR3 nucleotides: TGTGCCAGCAGCCACGGGACAGCCCACGGCATGAACACTGAAGCTTTCTTT.

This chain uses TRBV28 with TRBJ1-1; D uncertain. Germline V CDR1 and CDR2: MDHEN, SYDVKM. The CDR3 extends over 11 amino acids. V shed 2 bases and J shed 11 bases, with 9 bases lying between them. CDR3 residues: CASSLGFVAFF. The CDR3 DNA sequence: TGTGCCAGCAGTTTAGGATTTGTCGCTTTCTTT.

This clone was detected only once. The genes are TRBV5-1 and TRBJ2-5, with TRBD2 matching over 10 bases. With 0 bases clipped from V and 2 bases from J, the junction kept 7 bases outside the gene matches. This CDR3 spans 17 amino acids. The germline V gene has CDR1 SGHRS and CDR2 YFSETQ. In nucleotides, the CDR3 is TGCGCCAGCAGCTTGGTCTCTAGCGGGAGACAACAAGAGACCCAGTACTTC. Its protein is CASSLVSSGRQQETQYF.

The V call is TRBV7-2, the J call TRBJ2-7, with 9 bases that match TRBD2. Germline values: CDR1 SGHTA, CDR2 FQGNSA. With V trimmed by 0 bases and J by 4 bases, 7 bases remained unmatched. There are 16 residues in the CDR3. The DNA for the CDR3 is TGTGCCAGCAGCTTAGCATCAACTAGCGGGTCTTACGAGCAGTACTTC. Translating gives CASSLASTSGSYEQYF.

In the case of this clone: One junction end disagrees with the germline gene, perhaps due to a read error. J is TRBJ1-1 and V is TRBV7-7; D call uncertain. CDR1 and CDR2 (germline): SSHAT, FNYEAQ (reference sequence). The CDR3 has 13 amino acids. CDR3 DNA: TGTGCTAGCAGCATGGACCTGAACACTGAAGCTTTCTTT. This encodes CASSMDLNTEAFF.

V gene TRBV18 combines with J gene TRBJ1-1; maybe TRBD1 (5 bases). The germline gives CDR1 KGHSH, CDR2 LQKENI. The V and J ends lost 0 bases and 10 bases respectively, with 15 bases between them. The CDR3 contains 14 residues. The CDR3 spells CASSPPSRAVGAFF. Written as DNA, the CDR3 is TGTGCCAGCTCACCACCGAGCAGGGCTGTCGGAGCTTTCTTT.

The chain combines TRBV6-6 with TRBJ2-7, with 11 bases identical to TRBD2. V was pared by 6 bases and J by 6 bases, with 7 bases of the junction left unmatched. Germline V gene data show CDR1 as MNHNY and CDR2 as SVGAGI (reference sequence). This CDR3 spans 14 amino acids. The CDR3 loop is CASRSLAGALEQYF. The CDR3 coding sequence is TGTGCCAGCAGATCACTAGCGGGAGCCCTCGAGCAGTACTTC.

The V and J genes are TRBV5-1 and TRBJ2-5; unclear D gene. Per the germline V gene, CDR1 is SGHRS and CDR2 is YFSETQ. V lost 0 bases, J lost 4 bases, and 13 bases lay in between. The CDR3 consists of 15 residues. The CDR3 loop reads CASSLADRQGETQYF. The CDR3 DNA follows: TGCGCCAGCAGCTTGGCCGATAGGCAAGGAGAGACCCAGTACTTC. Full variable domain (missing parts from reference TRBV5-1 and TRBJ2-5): KAGVTQTPRYLIKTRGQQVTLSCSPISGHRSVSWYQQTPGQGLQFLFEYFSETQRNKGNFPGRFSGRQFSNSRSEMNVSTLELGDSALYLCASSLADRQGETQYFGPGTRLLVL.

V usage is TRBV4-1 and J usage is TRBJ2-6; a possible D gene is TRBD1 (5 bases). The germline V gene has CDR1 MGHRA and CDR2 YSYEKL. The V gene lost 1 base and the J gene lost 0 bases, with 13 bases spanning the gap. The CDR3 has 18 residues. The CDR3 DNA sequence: TGCGCCAGCAGCCAAGTTCCAGGGCGAAGCTCTGGGGCCAACGTCCTGACTTTC. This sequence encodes CASSQVPGRSSGANVLTF.

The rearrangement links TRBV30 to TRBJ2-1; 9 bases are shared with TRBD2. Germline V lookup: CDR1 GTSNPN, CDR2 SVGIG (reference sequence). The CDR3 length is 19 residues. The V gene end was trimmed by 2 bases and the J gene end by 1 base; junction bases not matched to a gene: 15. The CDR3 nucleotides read TGTGCCTGGAGTTCCCATATGAGCGGGAGGCCACGTTCCTACAATGAGCAGTTCTTC. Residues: CAWSSHMSGRPRSYNEQFF.

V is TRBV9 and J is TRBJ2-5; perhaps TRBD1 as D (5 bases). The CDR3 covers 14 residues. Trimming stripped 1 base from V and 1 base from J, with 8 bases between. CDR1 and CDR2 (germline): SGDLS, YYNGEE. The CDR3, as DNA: TGTGCCAGCAGCGTAAGTCAGGGCCAAGAGACCCAGTACTTC. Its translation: CASSVSQGQETQYF.

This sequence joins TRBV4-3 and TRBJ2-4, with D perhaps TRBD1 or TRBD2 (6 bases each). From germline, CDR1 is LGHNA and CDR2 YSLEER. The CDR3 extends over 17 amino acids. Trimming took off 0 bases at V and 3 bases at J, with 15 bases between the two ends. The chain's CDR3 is CASSQDRPGGGKNIQYF. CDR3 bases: TGCGCCAGCAGCCAAGATCGGCCCGGAGGGGGCAAAAACATTCAGTACTTC.

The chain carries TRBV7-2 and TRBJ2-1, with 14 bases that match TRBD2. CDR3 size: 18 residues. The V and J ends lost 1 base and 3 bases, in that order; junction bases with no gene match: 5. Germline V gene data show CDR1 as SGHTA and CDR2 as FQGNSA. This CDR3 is CASSLEGTSGRHYNEQFF. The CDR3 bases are TGTGCCAGCAGCTTAGAAGGGACTAGCGGGAGACACTACAATGAGCAGTTCTTC.

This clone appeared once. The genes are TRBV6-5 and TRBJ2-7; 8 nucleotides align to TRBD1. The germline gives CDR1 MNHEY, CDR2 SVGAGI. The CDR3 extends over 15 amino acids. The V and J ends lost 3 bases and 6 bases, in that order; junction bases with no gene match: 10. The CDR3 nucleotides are TGTGCCAGCAGTTATGCAGGGGGCCTATCATCCGAGCAGTACTTC. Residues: CASSYAGGLSSEQYF.

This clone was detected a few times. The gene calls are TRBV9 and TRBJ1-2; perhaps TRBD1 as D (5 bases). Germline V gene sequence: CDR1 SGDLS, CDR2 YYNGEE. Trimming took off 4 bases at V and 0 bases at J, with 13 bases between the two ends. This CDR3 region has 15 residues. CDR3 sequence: CASSLLQGTNYGYTF. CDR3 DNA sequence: TGTGCCAGCAGCCTCCTCCAGGGTACTAACTATGGCTACACCTTC.

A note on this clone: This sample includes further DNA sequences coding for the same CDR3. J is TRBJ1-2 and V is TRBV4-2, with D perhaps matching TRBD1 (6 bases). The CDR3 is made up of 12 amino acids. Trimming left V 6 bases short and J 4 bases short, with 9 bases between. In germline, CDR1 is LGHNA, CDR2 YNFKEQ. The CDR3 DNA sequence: TGTGCCAGCAGTCAGGACAGCTATGGCTACACCTTC. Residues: CASSQDSYGYTF.

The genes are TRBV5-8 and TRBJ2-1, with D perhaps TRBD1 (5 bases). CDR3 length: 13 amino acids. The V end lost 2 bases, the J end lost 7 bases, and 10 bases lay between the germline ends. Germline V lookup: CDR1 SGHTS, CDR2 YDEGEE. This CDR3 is CASSFGRANEQFF. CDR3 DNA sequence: TGTGCCAGCAGCTTCGGCAGGGCTAATGAGCAGTTCTTC.

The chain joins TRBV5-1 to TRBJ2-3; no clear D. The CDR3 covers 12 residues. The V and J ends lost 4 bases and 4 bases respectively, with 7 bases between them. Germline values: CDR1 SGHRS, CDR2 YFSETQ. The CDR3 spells CASSKNADTQYF. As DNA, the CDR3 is TGCGCCAGCAGCAAGAACGCAGATACGCAGTATTTT. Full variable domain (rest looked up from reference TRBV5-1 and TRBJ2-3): KAGVTQTPRYLIKTRGQQVTLSCSPISGHRSVSWYQQTPGQGLQFLFEYFSETQRNKGNFPGRFSGRQFSNSRSEMNVSTLELGDSALYLCASSKNADTQYFGPGTRLTVL.

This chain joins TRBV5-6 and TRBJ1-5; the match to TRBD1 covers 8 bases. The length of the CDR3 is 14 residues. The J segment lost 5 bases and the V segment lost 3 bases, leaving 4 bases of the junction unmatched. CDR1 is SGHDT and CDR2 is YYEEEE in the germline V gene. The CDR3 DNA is TGTGCCAGCAGCTCAGACAGGGGAGATCAGCCCCAGCATTTT. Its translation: CASSSDRGDQPQHF.